This T cell receptor beta chain is drawn from a study of blood T cell repertoires in COVID-19. Study background: The United States, Italy and Spain were the sources of the acute and convalescent COVID-19 samples. Nucleic acid was either cDNA or gDNA, and it came from T cells, B-cell-depleted T cells, or PBMCs.

In the source study's methods: Reference gene primer amplification gave estimated nucleated cell counts. TCRdb keeps only in-frame clones here, not all; method: immunoSEQ multiplex PCR. D and trimming were read from the DNA, whereas the V and J calls and clone size are those reported in that table. Of around 310,000 clones listed, around 89% were seen once; the top ten hold 9.5% to 15%. The CDR3 runs 14 residues. V lost 0 bases to trimming and J lost 6 bases, with 10 bases between them. Germline V gene lookup returns CDR1 SGDLS and CDR2 YYNGEE. This clone was observed a single time. The sequence was collected from a woman aged 55-69 years with acute or convalescent COVID-19. The sequencing input was peripheral blood. The V and J genes are TRBV9 and TRBJ2-1, with a tentative D call TRBD2 (5 bases). CDR3 coding DNA: TGTGCCAGCAGCGTAGAGCGGCGGCCCAATGAGCAGTTCTTC. This translates into CASSVERRPNEQFF.